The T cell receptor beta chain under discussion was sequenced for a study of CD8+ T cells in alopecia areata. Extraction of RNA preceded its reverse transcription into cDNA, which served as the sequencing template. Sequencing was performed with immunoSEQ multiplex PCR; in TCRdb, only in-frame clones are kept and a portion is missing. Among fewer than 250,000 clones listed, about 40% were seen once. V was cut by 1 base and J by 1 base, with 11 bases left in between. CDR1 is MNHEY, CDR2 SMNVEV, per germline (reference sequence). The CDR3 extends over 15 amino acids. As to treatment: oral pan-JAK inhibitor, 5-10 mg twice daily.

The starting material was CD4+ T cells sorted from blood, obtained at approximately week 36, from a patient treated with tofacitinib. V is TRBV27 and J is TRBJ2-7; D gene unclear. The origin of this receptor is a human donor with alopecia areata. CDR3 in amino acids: CASSLFSGGSYEQYF. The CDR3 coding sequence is TGTGCCAGCAGTTTATTCTCCGGCGGTTCCTACGAGCAGTACTTC.